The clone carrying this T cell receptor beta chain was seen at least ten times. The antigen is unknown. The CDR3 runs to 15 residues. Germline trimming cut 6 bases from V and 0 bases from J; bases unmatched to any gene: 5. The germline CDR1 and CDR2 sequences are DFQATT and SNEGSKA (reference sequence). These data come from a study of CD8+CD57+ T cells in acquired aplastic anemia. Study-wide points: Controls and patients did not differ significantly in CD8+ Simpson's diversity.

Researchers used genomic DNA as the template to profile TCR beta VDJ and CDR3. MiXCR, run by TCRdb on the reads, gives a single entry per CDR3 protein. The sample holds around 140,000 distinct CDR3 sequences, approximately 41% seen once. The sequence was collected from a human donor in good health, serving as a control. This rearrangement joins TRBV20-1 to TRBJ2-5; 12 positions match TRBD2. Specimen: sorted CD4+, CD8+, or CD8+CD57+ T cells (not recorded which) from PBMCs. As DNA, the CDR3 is TGCAGTGCGCAGGGACTAGCGGGCTACCAAGAGACCCAGTACTTC. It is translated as CSAQGLAGYQETQYF.